One and the same sample provided the 32 T cell receptor beta chains below, sequenced in a study of T cells after yellow fever vaccination. MiXCR, applied by TCRdb to the 5' RACE reads, yields one record per CDR3 protein. The data show about 340,000 distinct CDR3 sequences, 3.5% to 4.5% seen once. The sequences come from PBMCs, collected 5 days after the yellow fever booster vaccination. The receptors here all came from a man between 18 and 29 years old who received the YFV17D yellow fever vaccine.

This clonotype has more than one count but fewer than ten. The chain recombines TRBV2 with TRBJ1-1; D is uncertain. Per the germline V gene, CDR1 is SNHLY and CDR2 is FYNNEI. The ends were cut back, 0 bases at V and 7 bases at J, with 9 bases in the middle. The CDR3 consists of 13 residues. The CDR3 nucleotides are TGTGCCAGCAGTGAAGCTTTCGGGTATGAAGCTTTCTTT. This encodes CASSEAFGYEAFF. Variable domain in full (rest from reference TRBV2 and TRBJ1-1): EPEVTQTPSHQVTQMGQEVILRCVPISNHLYFYWYRQILGQKVEFLVSFYNNEISEKSEIFDDQFSVERPDGSNFTLKIRSTKLEDSAMYFCASSEAFGYEAFFGQGTRLTVV.

In its sample, this clonotype was seen many times. The chain has TRBV7-9 and TRBJ1-6, with 7 bases matching TRBD1. CDR1 is SEHNR, CDR2 FQNEAQ, per germline (reference sequence). The length of the CDR3 is 15 residues. Losses at the gene ends were 5 bases for V and 9 bases for J; bases not matched to a gene: 10. The CDR3 DNA reads TGTGCCAGCAGCCGCGACAGGGTGGAGTTTTCACCCCTCCACTTT. Translation gives CASSRDRVEFSPLHF.

The chain employs TRBV19 and TRBJ2-6; D is possibly TRBD1 (6 bases). V was trimmed by 5 bases and J by 4 bases, leaving 9 bases between them. Germline CDR1 and CDR2: LNHDA and SQIVND (reference sequence). The CDR3 has 14 amino acids. CDR3 residues: CASSHRAGANVLTF. CDR3 sequence (DNA): TGTGCCAGTAGTCACAGGGCCGGGGCCAACGTCCTGACTTTC.

This clonotype was found a few times. The rearrangement links TRBV6-4 to TRBJ2-7, with D possibly being TRBD1 or TRBD2 (5 bases each). CDR1 and CDR2 from the germline V gene are MRHNA and SNTAGT. The CDR3 sequence is 15 residues long. Trimming shortened V by 8 bases and J by 0 bases, and 17 bases separated the two germline ends. The CDR3 region is CASERGDACSYEQYF. In DNA form, the CDR3 reads TGTGCCAGCGAGCGTGGGGACGCCTGCTCCTACGAGCAGTACTTC.

The J gene is TRBJ1-3, the V gene TRBV9, with D possibly matching TRBD1 (6 bases). This CDR3 has 16 amino acids. Trimming pared 3 bases from V and 0 bases from J, leaving 13 bases between. Germline CDR1 SGDLS, CDR2 YYNGEE. The CDR3 protein is CASSESRGHSGNTIYF. The CDR3, as DNA: TGTGCCAGCAGCGAGAGTAGGGGACACTCTGGAAACACCATATATTTT.

The chain has TRBV29-1 and TRBJ1-1; D call uncertain. Germline CDR1 reads SQVTM; CDR2 reads ANQGSEA. V shed 6 bases and J shed 0 bases, with 11 bases lying between them. This CDR3 is 13 amino acids long. Here the CDR3 DNA reads TGCAGCGTGGTCCGGACCCTGAACACTGAAGCTTTCTTT. This gives the protein CSVVRTLNTEAFF.

This clonotype was counted between two and nine times. This chain joins TRBV5-1 and TRBJ1-1; a possible D gene is TRBD1 (5 bases). The germline gives CDR1 SGHRS, CDR2 YFSETQ. The CDR3 is made up of 16 amino acids. The V end lost 4 bases, the J end lost 0 bases, and 16 bases lay between the germline ends. For the CDR3, the DNA is TGCGCCAGCAGCACCCGGGGGGGTTTAATGAACACTGAAGCTTTCTTT. Its translation is CASSTRGGLMNTEAFF.

This clonotype was seen more than once but under ten times. This chain joins TRBV12-3 or TRBV12-4 and TRBJ1-1; maybe TRBD1 (6 bases). Trimming left V 6 bases short and J 3 bases short, with 14 bases between. The CDR3 is made up of 14 amino acids. DNA of the CDR3: TGTGCCAGCAGGAAAATTCAGGGGCACACTGAAGCTTTCTTT. Translating it yields CASRKIQGHTEAFF.

This clonotype was seen a handful of times. CDR3 nucleotide sequence: TGTGCCAGCAGCCTATCAGGGGCCCTAGGGGGTTCACCCCTCCACTTT. Its protein is CASSLSGALGGSPLHF. The J gene is TRBJ1-6, the V gene TRBV11-2, with D maybe TRBD1 (6 bases). Germline V gene data show CDR1 as SGHAT and CDR2 as FQNNGV. The CDR3 is 16 residues long. Between the trimmed V and J ends, which lost 5 bases and 9 bases, there was a span of 20 bases.

This clonotype was counted only a few times. The chain employs TRBV7-6 and TRBJ1-1, with TRBD1 identical over 7 bases. Germline values: CDR1 SGHVS, CDR2 FNYEAQ. This CDR3 region has 13 residues. Losses at the gene ends were 2 bases for V and 4 bases for J; bases not matched to a gene: 1. CDR3 DNA sequence: TGTGCCAGCAGCTTATGGGACAGCACTGAAGCTTTCTTT. As protein: CASSLWDSTEAFF.

This clonotype has ten or more counts. Since a much larger clone is just one base distant, this may be a read error. V is TRBV5-4 and J is TRBJ2-3; no definite D call. V was pared by 5 bases and J by 0 bases, with 4 bases between. The germline V gene has CDR1 SGHNT and CDR2 YYREEE (reference sequence). CDR3 size: 12 residues. In DNA, the CDR3 is TGTGCCAGCAGTCGTAGCACAGATACGCAGTATTTT. It encodes CASSRSTDTQYF.

This sequence joins TRBV6-4 and TRBJ2-1; TRBD2 agrees at 10 bases. V was clipped by 4 bases and J by 8 bases; unmatched bases: 8. Per germline, CDR1 MRHNA and CDR2 SNTAGT. CDR3 length: 15 residues. Here the CDR3 reads CASSVKAGGQDEQFF. CDR3 coding DNA: TGTGCCAGCAGTGTCAAAGCGGGGGGGCAGGATGAGCAGTTCTTC.

This clonotype was recorded many times. This chain connects TRBV29-1 to TRBJ2-5; perhaps D is TRBD1 or TRBD2 (5 bases each). This CDR3 region has 14 residues. Germline V gene lookup returns CDR1 SQVTM and CDR2 ANQGSEA. Trimming removed 7 bases at V and 5 bases at J, with 20 bases between. The CDR3 nucleotides are TGCAGCGCCGTAAAGGGACCAAGGCGGGAGACCCAGTACTTC. Protein: CSAVKGPRRETQYF.

This clonotype was recorded many times. This rearrangement joins TRBV4-3 to TRBJ2-7; D is undetermined. V was cut by 0 bases and J by 1 base, with 7 bases left in between. The CDR3 loop spans 14 amino acids. Germline V gene lookup returns CDR1 LGHNA and CDR2 YSLEER. CDR3 sequence: CASSQEVGSYEQYF. The CDR3 bases are TGCGCCAGCAGCCAAGAAGTCGGATCCTACGAGCAGTACTTC.

The chain joins TRBV5-6 to TRBJ1-4; possibly TRBD1 for D (6 bases). CDR1 and CDR2 from the germline V gene are SGHDT and YYEEEE. The germline V and J ends were trimmed by 1 base and 7 bases, with 8 bases remaining between them. This CDR3 has 13 residues. The CDR3 DNA reads TGTGCCAGCAGCTTGAAGGACAGTGAAAAACTGTTTTTT. Translated: CASSLKDSEKLFF.

This clonotype was observed a few times. V usage is TRBV3-1 and J usage is TRBJ1-6; no clear D. The germline V gene encodes CDR1 LGHDT and CDR2 YNNKEL (reference sequence). CDR3 size: 19 residues. V was clipped by 0 bases and J by 1 base, with 16 bases between them. Here the CDR3 DNA reads TGTGCCAGCAGCCAAGAAGGGCAGACCGTAACATCCTATAATTCACCCCTCCACTTT. Protein: CASSQEGQTVTSYNSPLHF.

This chain connects TRBV6-6 to TRBJ1-5, with unresolved D. CDR1 is MNHNY and CDR2 is SVGAGI in the germline V gene (reference sequence). The V and J ends lost 4 bases and 11 bases respectively, with 21 bases between them. This CDR3 contains 15 residues. The chain's CDR3 is CASSSLVSQLSAQHF. CDR3 nucleotides: TGTGCCAGCAGTTCTCTGGTGTCCCAGTTATCAGCCCAGCATTTT.

The sample holds many counts of this clonotype. The rearrangement links TRBV6-2 or TRBV6-3 to TRBJ1-5, with D unresolved. Trimming cost V 6 bases and J 8 bases, with 11 bases left between them. Germline loops: CDR1 MNHEY, CDR2 SVGEGT. This CDR3 contains 12 residues. CDR3 DNA sequence: TGTGCCAGCAGCCCGGAACGCGAGCCCCAGCATTTT. This gives the protein CASSPEREPQHF.

The chain links TRBV12-3 or TRBV12-4 to TRBJ2-5, with 7 bases fitting TRBD2. V was pared by 4 bases and J by 0 bases, with 5 bases of the junction left unmatched. CDR3 length equals 15 residues. CDR3 protein: CASSSAGGYQETQYF. Written as DNA, the CDR3 is TGTGCCAGCAGTTCGGCCGGGGGGTACCAAGAGACCCAGTACTTC.

This clonotype has more than one count but fewer than ten. V and J are TRBV4-3 and TRBJ2-7; no reliable D call. The CDR3 is made up of 12 amino acids. Trimming took off 3 bases at V and 11 bases at J, with 14 bases between the two ends. Germline values: CDR1 LGHNA, CDR2 YSLEER. This CDR3 reads CASSHPEAVEYV. The CDR3, as DNA: TGCGCCAGCAGCCACCCCGAGGCAGTTGAGTACGTC.

CDR3 region: CASNPNPRDRERRGYTF. The CDR3 region has the DNA TGTGCCAGCAACCCTAACCCTCGGGACAGGGAGCGACGGGGCTACACCTTC. This rearrangement joins TRBV6-6 to TRBJ1-2; TRBD1 matches at 9 bases. This CDR3 comprises 17 residues. V shed 7 bases and J 8 bases; nucleotides not matched to a gene: 20. CDR1 and CDR2 (germline): MNHNY, SVGAGI (reference sequence).

This clonotype appeared many times. The gene calls are TRBV7-3 and TRBJ2-4, with D perhaps being TRBD1 or TRBD2 (5 bases each). In germline, CDR1 is SGHTA, CDR2 FQGTGA. There are 17 residues in the CDR3. V was shortened by 6 bases and J by 0 bases, with 18 bases between the two germline ends. CDR3: CASSPGWGRLAKNIQYF. The CDR3 region has the DNA TGTGCCAGCAGTCCTGGCTGGGGGAGACTAGCCAAAAACATTCAGTACTTC.

This clonotype has more than one count but fewer than ten. The gene calls are TRBV12-3 or TRBV12-4 and TRBJ1-1; 10 nucleotides align to TRBD1. The trim removed 5 bases at V and 3 bases at J, leaving 9 bases unmatched. This CDR3 spans 16 amino acids. The CDR3 loop reads CASSDLPGQGDTEAFF. The CDR3 DNA reads as TGTGCCAGCAGTGACTTACCCGGACAGGGGGACACTGAAGCTTTCTTT.

This clonotype was detected ten times or more. This rearrangement joins TRBV9 to TRBJ1-4; 7 nucleotides match TRBD1. The V gene's germline CDR1 is SGDLS and CDR2 YYNGEE. The CDR3 has 14 amino acids. With V trimmed by 4 bases and J by 5 bases, 5 bases remained unmatched. CDR3: CASSLRDRNEKLFF. The DNA of the CDR3 is TGTGCCAGCAGCCTACGGGACAGAAATGAAAAACTGTTTTTT.

DNA for the CDR3: TGTGCCAGCAGCTTAGGACTACAAAAAGAGACCCAGTACTTC. Translated, it gives CASSLGLQKETQYF. V usage is TRBV7-2 and J usage is TRBJ2-5, with a weak D call TRBD2 (5 bases). CDR1 is SGHTA, CDR2 FQGNSA, per germline. The CDR3 totals 14 residues. V was clipped by 1 base and J by 3 bases, with 9 bases between them.

There are many counts of this clonotype. In DNA, the CDR3 is TGTGCCATCAGTGACATTAGGGGTTTCACTGAAGCTTTCTTT. Residues: CAISDIRGFTEAFF. The chain uses TRBV10-3 and TRBJ1-1, with a possible D match to TRBD1 (5 bases). Germline CDR1 reads ENHRY; CDR2 reads SYGVKD. This CDR3 region has 14 residues. V dropped 3 bases and J dropped 4 bases, with 12 bases sitting between them.

The V call is TRBV9, the J call TRBJ1-1, with D unclear. Between the trimmed V and J ends, which lost 0 bases and 1 base, there was a span of 10 bases. The CDR3 has 15 residues. The germline CDR1 and CDR2 sequences are SGDLS and YYNGEE. The CDR3 spells CASSVGERGNTEAFF. As DNA, the CDR3 is TGTGCCAGCAGCGTAGGGGAACGTGGGAACACTGAAGCTTTCTTT.

This clonotype was counted only a few times. The chain is built from TRBV5-1 and TRBJ1-5; possibly TRBD1 for D (5 bases). Germline CDR1 SGHRS, CDR2 YFSETQ. V was trimmed by 0 bases and J by 1 base, leaving 8 bases between them. This CDR3 is built from 15 residues. In DNA, the CDR3 is TGCGCCAGCAGCTTGGAGGGGTTAAGCAATCAGCCCCAGCATTTT. Translating gives CASSLEGLSNQPQHF.

This clonotype was picked up many times. The genes are TRBV7-3 and TRBJ2-3; TRBD1 matches 8 bases. V dropped 6 bases and J dropped 5; count of bases not matched to a gene: 4. From germline, CDR1 is SGHTA and CDR2 FQGTGA. The CDR3 has 13 residues. The CDR3 loop is CASSPGGKDTQYF. The CDR3, as DNA: TGTGCCAGCAGTCCAGGGGGCAAAGATACGCAGTATTTT. Supplemented by reference TRBV7-3 and TRBJ2-3, the full variable domain reads GAGVSQTPSNKVTEKGKYVELRCDPISGHTALYWYRQSLGQGPEFLIYFQGTGAADDSGLPNDRFFAVRPEGSVSTLKIQRTERGDSAVYLCASSPGGKDTQYFGPGTRLTVL.

The chain uses TRBV29-1 and TRBJ2-3, with 7 bases that match TRBD2. V was pared by 7 bases and J by 4 bases, with 11 bases of the junction left unmatched. Germline values: CDR1 SQVTM, CDR2 ANQGSEA. The CDR3 length is 14 residues. The CDR3 region has the DNA TGCAGCGCGGGGGGTCAGAATGGGGCAGATACGCAGTATTTT. Amino acids: CSAGGQNGADTQYF.

This clonotype was recorded at least ten times. V gene TRBV12-3 or TRBV12-4 combines with J gene TRBJ2-3; perhaps D is TRBD1 or TRBD2 (6 bases each). V shed 6 bases and J shed 6 bases, with 16 bases lying between them. The CDR3 totals 14 residues. The DNA of the CDR3 is TGTGCCAGCAGCCCTAGGGGGGCAAGTGATACGCAGTATTTT. Residues: CASSPRGASDTQYF.

This clonotype was seen a few times. This chain uses TRBV6-1 with TRBJ2-3; D gene uncertain. Trimming cost V 0 bases and J 2 bases, with 6 bases left between them. Per germline, CDR1 MNHNS and CDR2 SASEGT. The CDR3 is made up of 14 amino acids. The CDR3 DNA follows: TGTGCCAGCAGTGAAGCTAGGCTCACAGATACGCAGTATTTT. It encodes CASSEARLTDTQYF.